These 3 T cell receptor beta chains originate from one sample sequenced in a study of blood T cell repertoires in COVID-19. The protocol was immunoSEQ multiplex PCR, while the TCRdb copy is restricted to in-frame clones and leaves out a portion. Of approximately 200,000 clones in the sample, 87% were seen once. The sequenced material came from peripheral blood. The receptor set was obtained from a man in his 60s who had recovered from COVID-19.

V and J are TRBV12-3 or TRBV12-4 and TRBJ2-3; D not resolved. V was pared by 8 bases and J by 1 base, with 10 bases between. The CDR3 spans 13 residues. The CDR3 here is CASRLARTDTQYF. The CDR3, as DNA: TGTGCCAGCCGACTGGCGCGCACAGATACGCAGTATTTT.

The J gene is TRBJ2-6, the V gene TRBV2; 14 bases are a match to TRBD2. CDR3 length: 18 amino acids. V was pared by 7 bases and J by 0 bases, with 5 bases of the junction left unmatched. Germline V gene data show CDR1 as SNHLY and CDR2 as FYNNEI. CDR3 region: CASMETSGRVSGANVLTF. The CDR3 nucleotides are TGTGCCAGCATGGAGACTAGCGGGAGGGTCTCTGGGGCCAACGTCCTGACTTTC.

This clone was recorded only once. The rearrangement joins TRBV18 to TRBJ1-2, with D hard to call. The CDR3 has 14 amino acids. V lost 0 bases and J lost 2, with 7 bases in between. CDR1 and CDR2 from the germline V gene are KGHSH and LQKENI. The CDR3 region is CASSPPEGNYGYTF. Written as DNA, the CDR3 is TGTGCCAGCTCACCACCGGAGGGCAACTATGGCTACACCTTC.